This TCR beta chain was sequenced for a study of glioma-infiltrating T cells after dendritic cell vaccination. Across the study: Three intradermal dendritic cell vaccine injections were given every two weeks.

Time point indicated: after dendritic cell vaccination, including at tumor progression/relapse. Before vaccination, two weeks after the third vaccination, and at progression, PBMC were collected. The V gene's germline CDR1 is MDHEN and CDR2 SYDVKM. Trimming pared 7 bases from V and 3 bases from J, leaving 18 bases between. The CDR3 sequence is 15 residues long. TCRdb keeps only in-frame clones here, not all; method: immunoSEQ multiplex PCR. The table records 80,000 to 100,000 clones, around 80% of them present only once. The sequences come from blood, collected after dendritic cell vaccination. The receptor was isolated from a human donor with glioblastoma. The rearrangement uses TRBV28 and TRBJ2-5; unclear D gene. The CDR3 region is CASTSPEGTKETQYF. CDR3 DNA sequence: TGTGCCAGCACCTCCCCAGAAGGAACTAAAGAGACCCAGTACTTC.